These T cell receptor beta chains were read from a single sample in a study of T cells in Graves' hyperthyroidism and ophthalmopathy. A single record per CDR3 protein comes from TCRdb applying MiXCR to the multiplex PCR reads. The profile shows fewer than 650,000 distinct CDR3 sequences, more than 13% of them singletons. The sequenced sample was blood. The source is a young woman with Graves' ophthalmopathy. Both conserved end residues are part of each CDR3. The order of the fields is clone size, J gene, D gene, V gene, CDR3 protein, CDR3 DNA. The D gene is left open where the match is weak. The size field is filled for only some rows; it gives once, few, many or a size class.

abundance: few; j_gene: TRBJ1-1; d_gene: TRBD1; v_gene: TRBV10-3; CDR3aa: CAIRGQGAVNTEAFF; CDR3nt: TGTGCCATCAGGGGACAGGGGGCCGTGAACACTGAAGCTTTCTTT
abundance: NA; j_gene: TRBJ1-2; d_gene: NA; v_gene: TRBV5-5; CDR3aa: CASSSGWYGYTF; CDR3nt: TGTGCCAGCAGCTCGGGATGGTATGGCTACACCTTC
abundance: few; j_gene: TRBJ1-4; d_gene: NA; v_gene: TRBV7-9; CDR3aa: CASTTAGWEEKLFF; CDR3nt: TGTGCCAGCACCACGGCAGGGTGGGAGGAAAAACTGTTTTTT
abundance: many; j_gene: TRBJ2-7; d_gene: TRBD1; v_gene: TRBV28; CDR3aa: CASSSGQGPSHEQYF; CDR3nt: TGTGCCAGCAGTTCCGGACAGGGGCCATCCCACGAGCAGTACTTC
abundance: few; j_gene: TRBJ2-3; d_gene: TRBD1; v_gene: TRBV30; CDR3aa: CAWMTGGHTDTQYF; CDR3nt: TGTGCCTGGATGACAGGGGGACACACAGATACGCAGTATTTT
abundance: many; j_gene: TRBJ2-5; d_gene: NA; v_gene: TRBV29-1; CDR3aa: CSIQQGPGIRETQYF; CDR3nt: TGCAGCATCCAACAGGGACCCGGCATTAGAGAGACCCAGTACTTC
abundance: many; j_gene: TRBJ2-3; d_gene: TRBD2; v_gene: TRBV6-2/TRBV6-3; CDR3aa: CASSYDGGRAQVWTTDTQYF; CDR3nt: TGTGCCAGCAGTTACGATGGCGGGAGGGCCCAGGTTTGGACCACAGATACGCAGTATTTT
abundance: NA; j_gene: TRBJ2-1; d_gene: NA; v_gene: TRBV3-2; CDR3aa: CATTRCGKAFIACWRNEQFF; CDR3nt: TGTGCCACGACTCGCTGCGGTAAGGCCTTTATTGCGTGTTGGCGCAATGAGCAGTTCTTC
abundance: NA; j_gene: TRBJ2-1; d_gene: TRBD2; v_gene: TRBV20-1; CDR3aa: CSARRTSGRASEQFF; CDR3nt: TGCAGTGCTAGAAGGACTAGCGGGAGGGCCAGTGAGCAGTTCTTC
abundance: many; j_gene: TRBJ1-1; d_gene: NA; v_gene: TRBV6-2/TRBV6-3; CDR3aa: CASSVFWNTEAFF; CDR3nt: TGTGCCAGCAGTGTCTTTTGGAACACTGAAGCTTTCTTT
abundance: NA; j_gene: TRBJ2-3; d_gene: TRBD1; v_gene: TRBV6-1; CDR3aa: CASSRGQGDITDTQYF; CDR3nt: TGTGCCAGCAGTCGCGGACAGGGGGATATCACAGATACGCAGTATTTT
abundance: many; j_gene: TRBJ2-7; d_gene: TRBD2; v_gene: TRBV7-9; CDR3aa: CASSLRLAGEQYF; CDR3nt: TGTGCCAGCAGCCTGCGACTAGCCGGCGAGCAGTACTTC
abundance: many; j_gene: TRBJ2-7; d_gene: NA; v_gene: TRBV20-1; CDR3aa: CSAAGSYEQYF; CDR3nt: TGCAGTGCGGCAGGATCCTACGAGCAGTACTTC
abundance: once; j_gene: TRBJ2-7; d_gene: TRBD1; v_gene: TRBV7-6; CDR3aa: CASSWGQGIEEQYF; CDR3nt: TGTGCCAGCAGCTGGGGACAGGGGATTGAGGAGCAGTACTTC
abundance: many; j_gene: TRBJ2-7; d_gene: NA; v_gene: TRBV7-9; CDR3aa: CASSLDGVRSYEQYF; CDR3nt: TGTGCCAGCAGCTTAGACGGGGTCAGGAGCTACGAGCAGTACTTC
abundance: many; j_gene: TRBJ2-5; d_gene: TRBD2; v_gene: TRBV12-3/TRBV12-4; CDR3aa: CASRMMPSSLREGLGETQYF; CDR3nt: TGTGCCAGCAGAATGATGCCCTCTAGTTTGCGGGAGGGCCTAGGGGAGACCCAGTACTTC
abundance: many; j_gene: TRBJ2-3; d_gene: NA; v_gene: TRBV11-2; CDR3aa: CASSPRLDAAKDTQYF; CDR3nt: TGTGCCAGCAGCCCCCGACTGGATGCGGCAAAGGATACGCAGTATTTT
abundance: many; j_gene: TRBJ2-5; d_gene: NA; v_gene: TRBV7-2; CDR3aa: CASSLMPRETQYF; CDR3nt: TGTGCCAGCAGCTTAATGCCGCGAGAGACCCAGTACTTC
abundance: many; j_gene: TRBJ2-2; d_gene: TRBD1; v_gene: TRBV7-8; CDR3aa: CASSPRTGPNTGELFF; CDR3nt: TGTGCCAGCAGCCCCCGGACAGGCCCGAACACCGGGGAGCTGTTTTTT
abundance: NA; j_gene: TRBJ2-1; d_gene: NA; v_gene: TRBV18; CDR3aa: CASSPPKGQSSYNEQFF; CDR3nt: TGTGCCAGCTCACCTCCGAAAGGACAGAGCTCCTACAATGAGCAGTTCTTC
abundance: few; j_gene: TRBJ2-5; d_gene: TRBD2; v_gene: TRBV19; CDR3aa: CASSILAGERETQYF; CDR3nt: TGTGCCAGTAGTATTCTAGCGGGAGAACGAGAGACCCAGTACTTC
abundance: many; j_gene: TRBJ2-1; d_gene: NA; v_gene: TRBV11-3; CDR3aa: CASSARQTDYNEQFF; CDR3nt: TGTGCCAGCAGCGCTCGGCAGACCGACTACAATGAGCAGTTCTTC
abundance: few; j_gene: TRBJ1-1; d_gene: NA; v_gene: TRBV7-9; CDR3aa: CASSNAGIKAFF; CDR3nt: TGTGCCAGCAGCAACGCAGGGATAAAAGCTTTCTTT
abundance: few; j_gene: TRBJ1-2; d_gene: NA; v_gene: TRBV7-2; CDR3aa: CASSLWGGQPNYGYTF; CDR3nt: TGTGCCAGCAGCTTATGGGGAGGACAGCCTAACTATGGCTACACCTTC
abundance: few; j_gene: TRBJ1-1; d_gene: NA; v_gene: TRBV27; CDR3aa: CASSLGLGQGGGTEAFF; CDR3nt: TGTGCCAGCAGTTTGGGACTAGGGCAGGGCGGTGGCACTGAAGCTTTCTTT
abundance: many; j_gene: TRBJ1-5; d_gene: NA; v_gene: TRBV7-8; CDR3aa: CASSRYRVLNQPQHF; CDR3nt: TGTGCCAGCAGCAGATACAGGGTACTCAATCAGCCCCAGCATTTT
abundance: NA; j_gene: TRBJ2-7; d_gene: NA; v_gene: TRBV4-1; CDR3aa: CASSRSLEDEQYF; CDR3nt: TGCGCCAGCAGCCGAAGTTTGGAGGACGAGCAGTACTTC
abundance: many; j_gene: TRBJ2-5; d_gene: TRBD2; v_gene: TRBV7-8; CDR3aa: CASSTRLARGTQYF; CDR3nt: TGTGCCAGCAGCACCCGACTAGCTCGGGGGACCCAGTACTTC
abundance: many; j_gene: TRBJ2-1; d_gene: TRBD1; v_gene: TRBV7-8; CDR3aa: CASSLGYRGDSYNEQFF; CDR3nt: TGTGCCAGCAGCTTAGGTTACAGGGGGGACTCCTACAATGAGCAGTTCTTC
abundance: many; j_gene: TRBJ2-1; d_gene: TRBD2; v_gene: TRBV3-1; CDR3aa: CASSPRPPGGLYNEQFF; CDR3nt: TGTGCCAGCAGCCCTCGCCCTCCGGGAGGCCTCTACAATGAGCAGTTCTTC
abundance: many; j_gene: TRBJ1-5; d_gene: TRBD1; v_gene: TRBV7-9; CDR3aa: CASQGQGNQPQHF; CDR3nt: TGTGCCAGCCAAGGACAGGGAAATCAGCCCCAGCATTTT
abundance: NA; j_gene: TRBJ2-7; d_gene: TRBD1; v_gene: TRBV4-1; CDR3aa: CASSQGQGEPYEQYF; CDR3nt: TGCGCCAGCAGCCAAGGACAGGGAGAACCCTACGAGCAGTACTTC
abundance: NA; j_gene: TRBJ1-6; d_gene: TRBD1; v_gene: TRBV6-4; CDR3aa: CASSDSSRDRNSPLHF; CDR3nt: TGTGCCAGCAGTGACTCGTCACGGGACAGAAATTCACCCCTCCACTTT
abundance: many; j_gene: TRBJ2-2; d_gene: TRBD2; v_gene: TRBV20-1; CDR3aa: CSATGLAGVNTGELFF; CDR3nt: TGCAGTGCTACCGGTCTAGCGGGAGTTAACACCGGGGAGCTGTTTTTT
abundance: many; j_gene: TRBJ2-3; d_gene: NA; v_gene: TRBV30; CDR3aa: CAWSRRDGDTQYF; CDR3nt: TGTGCCTGGAGTCGCCGGGACGGAGATACGCAGTATTTT
abundance: NA; j_gene: TRBJ2-2; d_gene: TRBD2; v_gene: TRBV20-1; CDR3aa: CSAAGTSGRSNTGELFF; CDR3nt: TGCAGTGCGGCCGGGACTAGCGGGAGATCGAACACCGGGGAGCTGTTTTTT
abundance: few; j_gene: TRBJ2-5; d_gene: TRBD2; v_gene: TRBV7-9; CDR3aa: CASSPVASGSPQETQYF; CDR3nt: TGTGCCAGCTCACCTGTGGCTAGCGGGAGCCCCCAAGAGACCCAGTACTTC
abundance: few; j_gene: TRBJ1-2; d_gene: TRBD1; v_gene: TRBV19; CDR3aa: CASTRDRLYGYTF; CDR3nt: TGTGCCAGTACCCGGGACAGACTCTATGGCTACACCTTC
abundance: many; j_gene: TRBJ2-2; d_gene: NA; v_gene: TRBV7-3; CDR3aa: CASSLTRGAGELFF; CDR3nt: TGTGCCAGCAGCTTAACCAGGGGCGCCGGGGAGCTGTTTTTT
abundance: many; j_gene: TRBJ1-1; d_gene: TRBD1; v_gene: TRBV12-3/TRBV12-4; CDR3aa: CASSSGTVGEAFF; CDR3nt: TGTGCCAGCAGTTCAGGGACAGTAGGTGAAGCTTTCTTT
abundance: many; j_gene: TRBJ1-1; d_gene: NA; v_gene: TRBV27; CDR3aa: CAAYKGGLRTEAFF; CDR3nt: TGTGCCGCCTATAAGGGGGGGCTTCGCACTGAAGCTTTCTTT
abundance: many; j_gene: TRBJ2-1; d_gene: TRBD2; v_gene: TRBV9; CDR3aa: CASTKGGLARDEQFF; CDR3nt: TGTGCCAGCACAAAGGGGGGACTAGCTCGGGATGAGCAGTTCTTC